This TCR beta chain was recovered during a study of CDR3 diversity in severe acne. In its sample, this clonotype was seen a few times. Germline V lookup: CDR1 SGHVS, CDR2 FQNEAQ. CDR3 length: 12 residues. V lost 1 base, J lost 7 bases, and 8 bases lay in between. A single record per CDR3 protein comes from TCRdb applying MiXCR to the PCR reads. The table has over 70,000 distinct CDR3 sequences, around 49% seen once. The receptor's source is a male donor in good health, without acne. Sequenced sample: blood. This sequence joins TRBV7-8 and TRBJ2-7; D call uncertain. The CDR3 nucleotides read TGTGCCAGCAGCTTAGTTCACGCGGAGCAGTACTTC. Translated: CASSLVHAEQYF.